The subject of this entry is one T cell receptor beta chain. Its antigen is not known. Template material for TCR beta VDJ and CDR3 profiling consisted of genomic DNA. MiXCR, run by TCRdb on the reads, gives a single entry per CDR3 protein. The sample shows around 180,000 distinct CDR3 sequences, 64% of them seen only once. Per germline, CDR1 SGHDT and CDR2 YYEEEE. The CDR3 spans 15 residues. V was trimmed by 4 bases and J by 0 bases, leaving 12 bases between them. This entry is derived from a study of CD8+CD57+ T cells in acquired aplastic anemia. For the study at large: Isolated CD4+ and CD8+ cells, once sorted, yielded DNA averaging about 3 ug.

Study-level findings and limits: Patients and controls shared 25 to 30 CD8+ CDR3 sequences, which appeared highly expressed in patients and within their immunodominant clones. Any difference that existed in CD8+ Simpson's diversity between patients and controls was not significant.

Sequencing was performed on sorted CD4+, CD8+, or CD8+CD57+ T cells (not recorded which) from PBMCs. V usage is TRBV5-6 and J usage is TRBJ2-3; weak D call: TRBD1 (5 bases). This TCR came from a human donor with severe aplastic anemia or a healthy control (not recorded which). CDR3 protein: CASSRQKTSTDTQYF. In DNA, the CDR3 is TGTGCCAGCAGCCGACAGAAAACTAGCACAGATACGCAGTATTTT.